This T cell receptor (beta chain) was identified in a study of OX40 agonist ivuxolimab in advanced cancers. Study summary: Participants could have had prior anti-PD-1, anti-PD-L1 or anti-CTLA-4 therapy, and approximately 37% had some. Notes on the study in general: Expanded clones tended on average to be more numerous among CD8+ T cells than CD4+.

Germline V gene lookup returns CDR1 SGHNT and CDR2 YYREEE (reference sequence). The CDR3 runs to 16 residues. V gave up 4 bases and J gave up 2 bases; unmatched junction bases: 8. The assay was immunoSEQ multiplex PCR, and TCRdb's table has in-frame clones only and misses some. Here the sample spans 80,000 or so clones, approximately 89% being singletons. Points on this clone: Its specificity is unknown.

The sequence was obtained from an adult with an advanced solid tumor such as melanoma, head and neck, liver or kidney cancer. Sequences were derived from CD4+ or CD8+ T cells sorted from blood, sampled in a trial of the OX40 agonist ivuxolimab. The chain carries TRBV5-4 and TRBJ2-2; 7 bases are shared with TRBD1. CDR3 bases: TGTGCCAGCAGCGGTTACAGGGGCTTTAACACCGGGGAGCTGTTTTTT. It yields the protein CASSGYRGFNTGELFF. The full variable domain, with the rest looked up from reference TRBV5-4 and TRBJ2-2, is ETGVTQSPTHLIKTRGQQVTLRCSSQSGHNTVSWYQQALGQGPQFIFQYYREEENGRGNFPPRFSGLQFPNYSSELNVNALELDDSALYLCASSGYRGFNTGELFFGEGSRLTVL.